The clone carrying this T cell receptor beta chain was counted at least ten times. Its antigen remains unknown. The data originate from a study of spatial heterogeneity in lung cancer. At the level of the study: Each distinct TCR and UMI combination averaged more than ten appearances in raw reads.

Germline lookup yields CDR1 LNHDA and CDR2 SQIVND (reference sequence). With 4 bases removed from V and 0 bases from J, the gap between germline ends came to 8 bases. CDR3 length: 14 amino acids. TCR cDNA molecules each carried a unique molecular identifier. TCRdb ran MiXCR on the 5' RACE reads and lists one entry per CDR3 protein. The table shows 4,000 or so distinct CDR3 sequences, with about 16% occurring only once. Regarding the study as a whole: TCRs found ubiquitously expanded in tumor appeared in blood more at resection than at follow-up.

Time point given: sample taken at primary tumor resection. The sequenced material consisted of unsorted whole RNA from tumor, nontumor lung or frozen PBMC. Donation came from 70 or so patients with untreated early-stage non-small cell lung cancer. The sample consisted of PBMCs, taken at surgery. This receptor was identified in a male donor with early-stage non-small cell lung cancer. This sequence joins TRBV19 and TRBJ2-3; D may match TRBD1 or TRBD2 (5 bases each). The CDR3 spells CASSSRDSTDTQYF. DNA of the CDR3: TGTGCCAGTAGTAGCCGGGACAGCACAGATACGCAGTATTTT.